The 20 T cell receptor beta chains given below trace back to one sample, sequenced in a study of T cell responses to AZD1222 COVID-19 vaccine. The method was immunoSEQ multiplex PCR; TCRdb's version includes in-frame clones alone and lacks a portion of them. The table lists 150,000 or so clones, 88% of them singletons. Sequencing used peripheral blood, obtained on day 0 of AZD1222 vaccination. These receptors came from an adult in good health.

The chain has TRBV15 and TRBJ2-7, with D possibly matching TRBD1 (6 bases). The CDR3 loop spans 14 amino acids. Germline CDR1 LNHNV, CDR2 YYDKDF (reference sequence). The V and J ends lost 0 bases and 1 base respectively, with 7 bases between them. The CDR3 nucleotides are TGTGCCACCAGCAGAGAAGGGGGTTCCTACGAGCAGTACTTC. It yields the protein CATSREGGSYEQYF.

This clone was counted a single time. The gene calls are TRBV7-9 and TRBJ2-1, with a weak D call TRBD2 (6 bases). Germline V lookup: CDR1 SEHNR, CDR2 FQNEAQ (reference sequence). Trimming left V 5 bases short and J 3 bases short, with 23 bases between. The CDR3 runs to 18 residues. Here the CDR3 DNA reads TGTGCCAGCAGCCCCGATAGTGTGGCTAGCGAGTACTACAATGAGCAGTTCTTC. The encoded protein is CASSPDSVASEYYNEQFF.

V is TRBV5-1 and J is TRBJ1-2; D is unclear. Germline values: CDR1 SGHRS, CDR2 YFSETQ. Trimming removed 0 bases at V and 13 bases at J, with 10 bases between. The CDR3 runs to 11 residues. In DNA, the CDR3 is TGCGCCAGCAGCTTGGGGACCTTTTCCACCTTC. This encodes CASSLGTFSTF.

This chain links TRBV6-1 with TRBJ1-1, with D possibly TRBD1 on 5 matching bases. The germline V and J ends were trimmed by 2 bases and 3 bases, with 10 bases remaining between them. Germline V lookup: CDR1 MNHNS, CDR2 SASEGT. The CDR3 is 14 residues long. The CDR3 reads CASSERGRDTEAFF. The CDR3 DNA reads as TGTGCCAGCAGTGAAAGGGGCAGGGACACTGAAGCTTTCTTT.

The DNA of the CDR3 is TGTGCCAGCAGTACCAGACAGGGGACTGAAGCTTTCTTT. Translation gives CASSTRQGTEAFF. The chain combines TRBV7-8 with TRBJ1-1, with TRBD1 matching over 8 bases. J gave up 5 bases and V 6 bases, and 5 bases lay outside the gene matches. The CDR3 runs to 13 residues. Germline-derived CDR1 and CDR2 are SGHVS and FQNEAQ.

The chain joins TRBV2 to TRBJ2-7; D is uncertain. The CDR3 covers 16 residues. The germline CDR1 and CDR2 sequences are SNHLY and FYNNEI. The V end was cut by 6 bases, the J end by 0 bases, with 18 bases between. For the CDR3, the DNA is TGTGCCAGCAGCCCTTTAGACTGGTTGGGCTCCTACGAGCAGTACTTC. It yields the protein CASSPLDWLGSYEQYF.

The chain uses TRBV5-1 and TRBJ2-5; D gene uncertain. Trimming shortened V by 4 bases and J by 4 bases, and 8 bases separated the two germline ends. This CDR3 has 12 residues. The germline V gene encodes CDR1 SGHRS and CDR2 YFSETQ. The CDR3 DNA reads as TGCGCCAGCAGCGCCGGGCGAGAGACCCAGTACTTC. It translates to CASSAGRETQYF.

This clone was seen a single time. This chain uses TRBV27 with TRBJ1-2, with 11 positions matching TRBD1. The CDR3 runs to 18 residues. The ends lost 2 bases at V and 1 base at J; junction bases unmatched: 9. Germline V gene lookup returns CDR1 MNHEY and CDR2 SMNVEV (reference sequence). Here the CDR3 DNA reads TGTGCCAGCAGTTTAAGGCCGGGACAGGGGGGTCTTAACTATGGCTACACCTTC. This encodes CASSLRPGQGGLNYGYTF.

V is TRBV6-1 and J is TRBJ1-5; 7 nucleotides align to TRBD1. Germline V CDR1 and CDR2: MNHNS, SASEGT. The V and J ends lost 1 base and 0 bases, in that order; junction bases with no gene match: 9. The CDR3 totals 18 residues. This chain's CDR3 is CASSEEGALAYSNQPQHF. CDR3 nucleotide sequence: TGTGCCAGCAGTGAAGAGGGGGCCCTGGCATATAGCAATCAGCCCCAGCATTTT.

The V gene is TRBV5-1, the J gene TRBJ2-7; D uncertain. V was pared by 0 bases and J by 2 bases, with 6 bases between. This CDR3 is 13 amino acids long. The germline CDR1 and CDR2 sequences are SGHRS and YFSETQ. The CDR3 coding sequence is TGCGCCAGCAGCTTGGCTAGGGCCTACGAGCAGTACTTC. Protein product: CASSLARAYEQYF.

With regard to this clone: The junction and the germline gene differ at one end; a read error may be behind it. This chain joins TRBV5-1 and TRBJ2-1; TRBD2 matches 12 bases. The CDR3 is 15 residues long. From germline, CDR1 is SGHRS and CDR2 YFSETQ. This chain's CDR3 is CASSPGTSGYSEQFF. CDR3 DNA sequence: TGCGCCAGCAGCCCCGGGACTAGCGGGTACAGTGAGCAGTTCTTC.

The chain recombines TRBV14 with TRBJ2-1; 8 bases match TRBD1. The germline gives CDR1 SGHDN, CDR2 FVKESK. With V trimmed by 3 bases and J by 6 bases, 10 bases remained unmatched. The CDR3 spans 16 residues. The chain's CDR3 is CASSHRIGTGSNEQFF. CDR3 sequence (DNA): TGTGCCAGCAGCCACAGAATCGGGACAGGTAGCAATGAGCAGTTCTTC.

This clone was counted once. V usage is TRBV19 and J usage is TRBJ2-5, with a weak D call TRBD1 (6 bases). The V gene's germline CDR1 is LNHDA and CDR2 SQIVND (reference sequence). This CDR3 is 16 amino acids long. V was clipped by 6 bases and J by 4 bases, with 21 bases between them. CDR3 region: CASSRSKTGQRETQYF. CDR3 bases: TGTGCCAGTAGCCGTAGCAAGACAGGACAGAGAGAGACCCAGTACTTC.

This clone has only a few counts. This chain connects TRBV9 to TRBJ1-2; D unclear. CDR1 is SGDLS and CDR2 is YYNGEE in the germline V gene. The germline V and J ends were trimmed by 0 bases and 1 base, with 10 bases remaining between them. The CDR3 has 15 amino acids. The CDR3 coding sequence is TGTGCCAGCAGCGTAGATCACAGTCTTAACTATGGCTACACCTTC. Residues: CASSVDHSLNYGYTF.

This clone was counted once. V gene TRBV19 combines with J gene TRBJ1-1; TRBD1 might be the D (5 bases). Germline loops: CDR1 LNHDA, CDR2 SQIVND (reference sequence). The CDR3 extends over 15 amino acids. The V gene lost 0 bases and the J gene lost 3 bases, with 11 bases spanning the gap. The CDR3 here is CASSIEGTAYTEAFF. The CDR3 DNA is TGTGCCAGTAGTATAGAAGGGACGGCGTACACTGAAGCTTTCTTT.

V usage is TRBV5-1 and J usage is TRBJ1-2; D not resolved. V shed 4 bases and J shed 8 bases, with 12 bases lying between them. Germline CDR1 reads SGHRS; CDR2 reads YFSETQ. The length of the CDR3 is 12 residues. The CDR3 sequence: CASSPSEGGYTF. The CDR3 nucleotides read TGCGCCAGCAGCCCCTCGGAAGGGGGCTACACCTTC.

Written as DNA, the CDR3 is TGTGCCAGCAGCTTGGGACAGGGAGACGACCGCTACACCTTC. Encoded protein: CASSLGQGDDRYTF. The rearrangement links TRBV7-9 to TRBJ1-2; 9 bases are a match to TRBD1. V lost 3 bases and J lost 9; bases outside the gene matches: 8. CDR1 and CDR2 from the germline V gene are SEHNR and FQNEAQ (reference sequence). This CDR3 is 14 amino acids long.

The genes are TRBV24-1 and TRBJ2-1, with 10 bases identical to TRBD1. CDR3 length: 16 residues. Germline V gives CDR1 KGHDR, CDR2 SFDVKD. With V trimmed by 4 bases and J by 4 bases, 6 bases remained unmatched. The CDR3 DNA follows: TGTGCCACCAGTGACACGGGGACAGGGGATTACAATGAGCAGTTCTTC. It codes for CATSDTGTGDYNEQFF.

The chain recombines TRBV19 with TRBJ2-7; D assignment may be TRBD1 or TRBD2 (5 bases each). Trimming stripped 6 bases from V and 7 bases from J, with 19 bases between. The CDR3 is 14 amino acids. The germline gives CDR1 LNHDA, CDR2 SQIVND (reference sequence). For the CDR3, the DNA is TGTGCCAGTAGCCACCGGGCCCTGGGGGTTGAGCAGTACTTC. It codes for CASSHRALGVEQYF.

The genes are TRBV19 and TRBJ1-5, with D uncertain. V was cut by 4 bases and J by 2 bases, with 9 bases left in between. The V gene's germline CDR1 is LNHDA and CDR2 SQIVND (reference sequence). The CDR3 is made up of 14 amino acids. The CDR3 nucleotides read TGTGCCAGTAGTAATGACGGTGGCAATCAGCCCCAGCATTTT. This gives the protein CASSNDGGNQPQHF.